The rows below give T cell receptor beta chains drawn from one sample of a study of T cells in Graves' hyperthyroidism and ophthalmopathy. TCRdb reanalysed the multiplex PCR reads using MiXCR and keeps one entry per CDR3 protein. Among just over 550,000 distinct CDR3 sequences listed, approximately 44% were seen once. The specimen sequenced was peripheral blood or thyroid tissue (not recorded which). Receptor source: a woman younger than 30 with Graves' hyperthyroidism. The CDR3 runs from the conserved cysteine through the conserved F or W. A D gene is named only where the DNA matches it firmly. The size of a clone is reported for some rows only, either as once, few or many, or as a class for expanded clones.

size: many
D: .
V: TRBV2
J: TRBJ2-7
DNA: TGTGCCAGCAGCGAGCAGTCGTTTTACGAGCAGTACTTC
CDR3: CASSEQSFYEQYF

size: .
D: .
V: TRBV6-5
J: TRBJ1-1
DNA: TGTGCCATCAGTTACGGGCGCACTGAAGCTTTCTTT
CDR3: CAISYGRTEAFF

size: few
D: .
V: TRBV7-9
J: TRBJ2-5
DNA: TGTGCCAGCAGCTTAAATCCTGCCTCGAGGACCCAGTACTTC
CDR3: CASSLNPASRTQYF

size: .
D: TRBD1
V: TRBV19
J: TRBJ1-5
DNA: TGTGCCAGTAGTACCGAGGACAGGGGGTATAGCAATCAGCCCCAGCATTTT
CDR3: CASSTEDRGYSNQPQHF

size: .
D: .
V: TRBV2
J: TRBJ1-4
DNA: TGTGCCAGCAGTGACTCCGGATGGGTTAATGAAAAACTGTTTTTT
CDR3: CASSDSGWVNEKLFF

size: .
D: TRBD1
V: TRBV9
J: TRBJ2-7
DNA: TGTGCCAGCAGCGCAAGACAGGGGGATTACGAGCAGTACTTC
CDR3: CASSARQGDYEQYF

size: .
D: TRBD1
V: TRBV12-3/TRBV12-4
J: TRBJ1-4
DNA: TGTGCCAGCAGCCTCCTAGACAGGGACGGGGAAAAACTGTTTTTT
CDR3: CASSLLDRDGEKLFF

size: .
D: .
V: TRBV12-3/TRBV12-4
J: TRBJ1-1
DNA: TGTGCCAGCAGGGGGGGGGCAGGGAACACTGAAGCTTTCTTT
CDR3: CASRGGAGNTEAFF

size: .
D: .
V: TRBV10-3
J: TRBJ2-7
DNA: TGTGCCAGCAGGAACCGGGACGAAGCCTCCTACGAGCAGTACTTC
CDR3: CASRNRDEASYEQYF

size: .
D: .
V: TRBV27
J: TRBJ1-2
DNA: TGTGCCAGCAGTTTGGGACTCGGAGCTAACTATGGCTACACCTTC
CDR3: CASSLGLGANYGYTF

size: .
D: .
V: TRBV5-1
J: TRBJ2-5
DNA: TGCGCCAGCAGCTGGGGGGGACAGCTTCAAGAGACCCAGTACTTC
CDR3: CASSWGGQLQETQYF

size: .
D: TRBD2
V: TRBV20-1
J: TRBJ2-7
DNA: TGCAGTGCCGCATCCGGGACTAGCGGCTACGAGCAGTACTTC
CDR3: CSAASGTSGYEQYF

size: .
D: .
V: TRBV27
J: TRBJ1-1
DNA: TGTGCCAGCAGTTTATATCAGAACACTGAAGCTTTCTTT
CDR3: CASSLYQNTEAFF

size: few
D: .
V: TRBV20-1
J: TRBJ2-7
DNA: TGCAGTGCTAGATCCGGGGCAGGGAAGGACAACGAGCAGTACTTC
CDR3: CSARSGAGKDNEQYF

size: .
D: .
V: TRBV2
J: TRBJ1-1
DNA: TGTGCCAGCAGCCCCACCGGGAACAGGGACACTGAAGCTTTCTTT
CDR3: CASSPTGNRDTEAFF

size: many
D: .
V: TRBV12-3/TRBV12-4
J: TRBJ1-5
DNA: TGTGCCAGCAGCAGGGAACGGAATCAGCCCCAGCATTTT
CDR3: CASSRERNQPQHF

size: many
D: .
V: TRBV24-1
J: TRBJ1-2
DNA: TGTGCCACCATGAACAGTCGGGGAGAAGGCTACACCTTC
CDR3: CATMNSRGEGYTF

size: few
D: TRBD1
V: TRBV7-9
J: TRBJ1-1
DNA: TGTGCCAGCAGCTTAGCCCTCGGGGACAGGGGGCCTAGGAACACTGAAGCTTTCTTT
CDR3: CASSLALGDRGPRNTEAFF

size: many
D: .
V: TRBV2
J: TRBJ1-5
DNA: TGTGCCAGCAGTGTCGGCCACCTTAAACGCAATCAGCCCCAGCATTTT
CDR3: CASSVGHLKRNQPQHF

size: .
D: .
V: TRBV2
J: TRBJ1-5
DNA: TGTGCCAGCAGTGAAGCGCTTCTGAATCAGCCCCAGCATTTT
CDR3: CASSEALLNQPQHF

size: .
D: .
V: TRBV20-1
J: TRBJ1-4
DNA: TGCCATGGTGGAGAAAAACTGTTTTTT
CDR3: CHGGEKLFF

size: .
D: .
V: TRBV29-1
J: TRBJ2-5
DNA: TGCAGCGTGCGGCGGATCGGGGAGACCCAGTACTTC
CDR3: CSVRRIGETQYF

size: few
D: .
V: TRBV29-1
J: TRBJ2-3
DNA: TGCAGCGTTGACCGGGGAGATACGCAGTATTTT
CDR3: CSVDRGDTQYF

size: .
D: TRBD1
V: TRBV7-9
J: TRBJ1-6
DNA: TGTGCCAGCAGCTCTGACAGGGAAAATTCACCCCTCCACTTT
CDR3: CASSSDRENSPLHF

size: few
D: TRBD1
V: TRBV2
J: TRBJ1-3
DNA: TGTGCCAGCAGCGTACGACAGGGGAAAGCTGGAAACACCATATATTTT
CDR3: CASSVRQGKAGNTIYF

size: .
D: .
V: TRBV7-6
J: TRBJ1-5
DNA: TGTGCCAGCAGCGGGGGGGTGCATCAGCCCCAGCATTTT
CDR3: CASSGGVHQPQHF

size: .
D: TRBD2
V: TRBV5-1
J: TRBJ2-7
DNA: TGCGCCAGCAGCGGGAGGACTAGCGTTACCGAGCAGTACTTC
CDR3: CASSGRTSVTEQYF

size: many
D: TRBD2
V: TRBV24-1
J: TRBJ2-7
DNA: TGTGCCACCCCTGGGTGCGGGGGATCCTACGAGCAGTACTTC
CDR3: CATPGCGGSYEQYF

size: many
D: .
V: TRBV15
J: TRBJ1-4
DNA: TGTGCCACCAGCAGAGATTGGGCCGGGAATGAAAAACTGTTTTTT
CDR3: CATSRDWAGNEKLFF